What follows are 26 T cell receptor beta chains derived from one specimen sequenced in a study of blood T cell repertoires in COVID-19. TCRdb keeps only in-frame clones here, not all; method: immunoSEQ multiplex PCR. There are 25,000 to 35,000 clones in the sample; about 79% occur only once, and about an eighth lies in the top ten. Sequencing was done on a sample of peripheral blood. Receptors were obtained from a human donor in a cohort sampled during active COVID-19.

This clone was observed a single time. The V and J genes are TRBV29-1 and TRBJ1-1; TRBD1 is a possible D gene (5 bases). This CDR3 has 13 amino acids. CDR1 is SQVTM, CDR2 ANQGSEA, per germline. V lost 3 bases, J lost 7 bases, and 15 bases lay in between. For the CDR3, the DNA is TGCAGCGTTGATTGGCAGGGCACTGGTGAAGCTTTCTTT. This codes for CSVDWQGTGEAFF.

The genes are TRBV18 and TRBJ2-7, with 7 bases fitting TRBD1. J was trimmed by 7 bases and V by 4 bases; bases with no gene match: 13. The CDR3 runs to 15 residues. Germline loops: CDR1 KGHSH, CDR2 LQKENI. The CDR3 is CASSLVGQLAGEQYF. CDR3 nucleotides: TGTGCCAGCTCACTCGTGGGACAGCTGGCTGGGGAGCAGTACTTC.

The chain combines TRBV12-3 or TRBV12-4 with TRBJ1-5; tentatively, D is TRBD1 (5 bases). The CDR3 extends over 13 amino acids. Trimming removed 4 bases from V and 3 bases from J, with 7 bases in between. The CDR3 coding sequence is TGTGCCAGCAGTTCACAGGACAATCAGCCCCAGCATTTT. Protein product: CASSSQDNQPQHF.

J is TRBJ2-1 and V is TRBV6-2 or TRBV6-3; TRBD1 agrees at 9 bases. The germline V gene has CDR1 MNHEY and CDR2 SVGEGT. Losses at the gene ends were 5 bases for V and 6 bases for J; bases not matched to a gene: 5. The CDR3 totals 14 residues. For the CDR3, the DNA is TGTGCCAGCAGTGTACAGGGGGCGCGCAATGAGCAGTTCTTC. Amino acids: CASSVQGARNEQFF.

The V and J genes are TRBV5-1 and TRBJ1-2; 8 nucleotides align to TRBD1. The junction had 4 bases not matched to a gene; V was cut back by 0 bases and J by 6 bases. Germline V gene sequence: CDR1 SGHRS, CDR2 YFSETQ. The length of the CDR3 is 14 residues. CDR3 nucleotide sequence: TGCGCCAGCAGCTTGGAGGCAGGGGGCGATGGCTACACCTTC. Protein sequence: CASSLEAGGDGYTF. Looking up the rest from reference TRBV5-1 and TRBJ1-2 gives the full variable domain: KAGVTQTPRYLIKTRGQQVTLSCSPISGHRSVSWYQQTPGQGLQFLFEYFSETQRNKGNFPGRFSGRQFSNSRSEMNVSTLELGDSALYLCASSLEAGGDGYTFGSGTRLTVV.

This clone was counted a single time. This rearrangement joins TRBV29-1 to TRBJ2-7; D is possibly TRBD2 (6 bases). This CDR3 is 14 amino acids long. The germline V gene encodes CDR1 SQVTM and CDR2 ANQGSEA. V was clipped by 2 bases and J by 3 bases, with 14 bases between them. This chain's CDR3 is CSVETDGTGYEQYF. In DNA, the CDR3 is TGCAGCGTTGAAACTGATGGGACTGGCTACGAGCAGTACTTC.

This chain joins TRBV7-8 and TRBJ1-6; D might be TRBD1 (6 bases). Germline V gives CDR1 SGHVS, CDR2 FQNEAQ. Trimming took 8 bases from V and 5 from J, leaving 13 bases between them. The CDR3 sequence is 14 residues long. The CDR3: CASARNRDNSPLHF. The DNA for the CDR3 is TGTGCCAGCGCCCGCAACAGGGATAATTCACCCCTCCACTTT.

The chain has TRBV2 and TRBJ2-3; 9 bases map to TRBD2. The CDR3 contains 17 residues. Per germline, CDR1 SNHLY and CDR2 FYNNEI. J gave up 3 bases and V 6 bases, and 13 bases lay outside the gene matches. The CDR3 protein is CASSVRGAGGGTDTQYF. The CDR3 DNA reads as TGTGCCAGCAGCGTAAGAGGAGCGGGGGGAGGAACAGATACGCAGTATTTT.

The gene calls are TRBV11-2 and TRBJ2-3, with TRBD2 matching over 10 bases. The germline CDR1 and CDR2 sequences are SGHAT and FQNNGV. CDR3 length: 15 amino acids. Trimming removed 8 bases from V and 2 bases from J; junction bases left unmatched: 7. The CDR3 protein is CASAQRGGATDTQYF. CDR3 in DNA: TGTGCCAGCGCCCAGCGGGGGGGAGCCACAGATACGCAGTATTTT.

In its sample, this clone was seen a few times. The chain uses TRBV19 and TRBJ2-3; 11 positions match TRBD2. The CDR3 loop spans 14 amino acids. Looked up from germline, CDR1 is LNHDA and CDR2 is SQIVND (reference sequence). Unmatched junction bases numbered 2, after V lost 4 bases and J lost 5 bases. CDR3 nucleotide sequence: TGTGCCAGTAGTAGTACTAGCGGGGGAGATACGCAGTATTTT. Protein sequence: CASSSTSGGDTQYF.

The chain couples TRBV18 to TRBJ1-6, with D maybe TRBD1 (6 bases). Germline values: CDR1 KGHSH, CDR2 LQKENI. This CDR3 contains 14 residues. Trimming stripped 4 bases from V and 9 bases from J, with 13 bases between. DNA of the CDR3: TGTGCCAGCTCACACCGGGACAACGGTTCACCCCTCCACTTT. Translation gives CASSHRDNGSPLHF.

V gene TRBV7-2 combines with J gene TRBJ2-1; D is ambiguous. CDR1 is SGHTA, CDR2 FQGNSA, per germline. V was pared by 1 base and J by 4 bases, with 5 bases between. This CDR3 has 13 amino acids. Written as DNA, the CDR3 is TGTGCCAGCAGCTTAGAACTTTACAATGAGCAGTTCTTC. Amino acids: CASSLELYNEQFF.

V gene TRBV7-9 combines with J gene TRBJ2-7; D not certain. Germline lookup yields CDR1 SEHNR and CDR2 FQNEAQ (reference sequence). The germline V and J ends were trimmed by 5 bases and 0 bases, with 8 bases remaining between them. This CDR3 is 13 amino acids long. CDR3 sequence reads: CASSVSHSYEQYF. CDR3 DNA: TGTGCCAGCAGCGTGAGTCACTCCTACGAGCAGTACTTC.

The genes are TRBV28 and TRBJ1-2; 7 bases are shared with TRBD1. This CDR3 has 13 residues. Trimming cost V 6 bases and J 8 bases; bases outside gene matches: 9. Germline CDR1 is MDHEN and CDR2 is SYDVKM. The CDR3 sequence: CASSSRGLYGYTF. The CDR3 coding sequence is TGTGCCAGCAGCTCGAGGGGGCTCTACGGCTACACCTTC.

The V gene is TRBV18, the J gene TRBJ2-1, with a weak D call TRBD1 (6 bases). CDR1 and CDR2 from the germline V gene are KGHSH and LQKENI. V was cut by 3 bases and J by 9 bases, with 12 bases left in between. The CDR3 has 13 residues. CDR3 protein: CASSPALGAEQFF. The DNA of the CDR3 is TGTGCCAGCTCACCGGCCCTGGGGGCTGAGCAGTTCTTC.

The CDR3 reads CASSRLEAGYTDTQYF. The CDR3 DNA sequence: TGTGCCAGCAGCCGTCTAGAAGCGGGGTACACAGATACGCAGTATTTT. V gene TRBV11-2 combines with J gene TRBJ2-3, with 7 bases matching TRBD2. After removal of 5 bases from V and 2 bases from J, the junction contained 10 bases not matched to a gene. CDR1 is SGHAT and CDR2 is FQNNGV in the germline V gene. The CDR3 runs to 16 residues. The complete variable domain, with remaining parts taken from reference TRBV11-2 and TRBJ2-3, reads EAGVAQSPRYKIIEKRQSVAFWCNPISGHATLYWYQQILGQGPKLLIQFQNNGVVDDSQLPKDRFSAERLKGVDSTLKIQPAKLEDSAVYLCASSRLEAGYTDTQYFGPGTRLTVL.

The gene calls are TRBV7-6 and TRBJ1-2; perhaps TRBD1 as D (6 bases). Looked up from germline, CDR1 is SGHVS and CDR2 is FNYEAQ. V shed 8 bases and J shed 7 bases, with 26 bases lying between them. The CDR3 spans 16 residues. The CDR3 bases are TGTGCCAGCTCCCTAACGTCGGGCAGGGGAACGTCTGGCTACACCTTC. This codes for CASSLTSGRGTSGYTF. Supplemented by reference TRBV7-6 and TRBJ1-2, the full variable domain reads GAGVSQSPRYKVTKRGQDVALRCDPISGHVSLYWYRQALGQGPEFLTYFNYEAQQDKSGLPNDRFSAERPEGSISTLTIQRTEQRDSAMYRCASSLTSGRGTSGYTFGSGTRLTVV.

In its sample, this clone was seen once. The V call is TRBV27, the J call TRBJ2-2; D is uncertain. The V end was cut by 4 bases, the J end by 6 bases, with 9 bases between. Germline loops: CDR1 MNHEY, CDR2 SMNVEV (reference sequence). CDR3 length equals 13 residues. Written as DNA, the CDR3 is TGTGCCAGCAGTTCCTTCTTCCCCGGGGAGCTGTTTTTT. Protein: CASSSFFPGELFF.

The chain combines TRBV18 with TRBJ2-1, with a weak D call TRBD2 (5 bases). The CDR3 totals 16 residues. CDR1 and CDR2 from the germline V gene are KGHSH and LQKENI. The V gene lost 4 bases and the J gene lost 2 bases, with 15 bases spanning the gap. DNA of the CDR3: TGTGCCAGCTCACAGGGTGGACTCGTAACCTACAATGAGCAGTTCTTC. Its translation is CASSQGGLVTYNEQFF. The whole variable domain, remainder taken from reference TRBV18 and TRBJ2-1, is NAGVMQNPRHLVRRRGQEARLRCSPMKGHSHVYWYRQLPEEGLKFMVYLQKENIIDESGMPKERFSAEFPKEGPSILRIQQVVRGDSAAYFCASSQGGLVTYNEQFFGPGTRLTVL.

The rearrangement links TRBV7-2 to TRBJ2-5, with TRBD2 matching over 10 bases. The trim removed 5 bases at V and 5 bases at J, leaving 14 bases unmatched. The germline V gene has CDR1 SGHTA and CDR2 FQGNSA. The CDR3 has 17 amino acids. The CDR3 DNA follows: TGTGCCAGCAGCCCCTACTTTAGCGGGGGGCCGGAGGAGACCCAGTACTTC. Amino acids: CASSPYFSGGPEETQYF.

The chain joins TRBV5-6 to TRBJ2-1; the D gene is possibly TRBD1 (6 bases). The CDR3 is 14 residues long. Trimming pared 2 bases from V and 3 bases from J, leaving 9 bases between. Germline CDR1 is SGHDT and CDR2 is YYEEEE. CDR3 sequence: CASSFRRGYNEQFF. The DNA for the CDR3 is TGTGCCAGCAGCTTCCGCAGGGGCTACAATGAGCAGTTCTTC.

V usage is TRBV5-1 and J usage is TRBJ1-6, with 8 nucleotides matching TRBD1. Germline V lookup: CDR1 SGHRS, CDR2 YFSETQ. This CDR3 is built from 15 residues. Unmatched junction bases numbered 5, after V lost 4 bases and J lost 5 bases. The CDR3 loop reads CASSLRQGNNSPLHF. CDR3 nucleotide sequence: TGCGCCAGCAGCCTCCGACAGGGGAATAATTCACCCCTCCACTTT.

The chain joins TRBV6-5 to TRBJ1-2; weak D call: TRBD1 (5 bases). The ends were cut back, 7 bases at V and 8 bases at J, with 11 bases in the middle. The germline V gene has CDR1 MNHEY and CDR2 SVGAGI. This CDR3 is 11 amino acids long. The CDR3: CASKSGYGYTF. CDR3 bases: TGTGCCAGCAAGTCAGGGTACGGCTACACCTTC.

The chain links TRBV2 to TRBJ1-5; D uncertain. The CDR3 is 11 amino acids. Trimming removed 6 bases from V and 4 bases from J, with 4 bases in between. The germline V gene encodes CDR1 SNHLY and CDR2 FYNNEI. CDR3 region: CASSRNQPQHF. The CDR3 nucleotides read TGTGCCAGCAGCCGTAATCAGCCCCAGCATTTT.

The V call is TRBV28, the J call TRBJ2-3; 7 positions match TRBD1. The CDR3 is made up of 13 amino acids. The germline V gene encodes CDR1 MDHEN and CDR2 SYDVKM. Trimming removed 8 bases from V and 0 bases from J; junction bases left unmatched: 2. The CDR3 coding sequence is TGTGCCAGCGAGGGGGCGAGCACAGATACGCAGTATTTT. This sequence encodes CASEGASTDTQYF.

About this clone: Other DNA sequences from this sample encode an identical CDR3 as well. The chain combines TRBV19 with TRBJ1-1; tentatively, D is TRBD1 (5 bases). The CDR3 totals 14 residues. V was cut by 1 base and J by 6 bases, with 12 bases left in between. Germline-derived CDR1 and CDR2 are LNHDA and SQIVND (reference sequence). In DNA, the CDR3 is TGTGCCAGTAGTATAGGGGGGGGAGGTCCTGAAGCTTTCTTT. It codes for CASSIGGGGPEAFF.